The clone carrying this T cell receptor (beta chain) was found a few times. TCRdb re-called the 5' RACE reads through MiXCR, storing one row per CDR3 protein. The sample consists of approximately 50,000 distinct CDR3 sequences, 5.8% of them appearing once. The data were obtained in a study of neurological immune-mediated disorders. Overall study: The approximately 34 multiple sclerosis patients comprised about 31 that were relapsing-remitting and 3 that were secondary progressive.

The receptor was derived from a woman younger than 35 with multiple sclerosis. The sample was CD4+ T cells from blood.

This CDR3 reads CSAGDSNQPQHF. In DNA, the CDR3 is TGCAGTGCGGGGGATAGCAATCAGCCCCAGCATTTT. The chain links TRBV20-1 to TRBJ1-5; a possible D gene is TRBD1 (5 bases). Trimming cost V 6 bases and J 0 bases, with 6 bases left between them. Germline V CDR1 and CDR2: DFQATT, SNEGSKA (reference sequence). The CDR3 consists of 12 residues.